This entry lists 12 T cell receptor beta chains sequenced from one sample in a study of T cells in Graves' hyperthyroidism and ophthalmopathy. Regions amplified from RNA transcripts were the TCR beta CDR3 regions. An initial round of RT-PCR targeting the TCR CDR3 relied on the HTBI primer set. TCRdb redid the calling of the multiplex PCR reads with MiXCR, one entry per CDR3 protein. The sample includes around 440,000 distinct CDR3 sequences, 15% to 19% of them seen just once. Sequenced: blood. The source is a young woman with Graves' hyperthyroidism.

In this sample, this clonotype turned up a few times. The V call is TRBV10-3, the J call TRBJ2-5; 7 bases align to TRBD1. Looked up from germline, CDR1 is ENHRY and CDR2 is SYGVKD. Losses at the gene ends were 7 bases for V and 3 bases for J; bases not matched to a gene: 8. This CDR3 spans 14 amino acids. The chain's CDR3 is CAINDEGAEETQYF. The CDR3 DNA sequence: TGTGCCATCAACGACGAGGGGGCGGAAGAGACCCAGTACTTC.

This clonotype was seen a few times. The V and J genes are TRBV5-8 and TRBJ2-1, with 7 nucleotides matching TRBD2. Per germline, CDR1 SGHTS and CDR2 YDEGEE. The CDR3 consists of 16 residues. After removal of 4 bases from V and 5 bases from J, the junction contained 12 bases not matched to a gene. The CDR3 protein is CASSPRGIGGNNEQFF. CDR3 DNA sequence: TGTGCCAGCAGCCCCCGGGGTATCGGGGGGAACAATGAGCAGTTCTTC.

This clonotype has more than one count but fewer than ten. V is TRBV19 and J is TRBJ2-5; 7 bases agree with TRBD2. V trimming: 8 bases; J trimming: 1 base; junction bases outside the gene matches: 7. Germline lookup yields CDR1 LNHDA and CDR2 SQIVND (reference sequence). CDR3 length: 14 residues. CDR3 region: CASRGGSRQETQYF. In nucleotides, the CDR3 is TGTGCCAGTCGAGGCGGGAGTCGCCAAGAGACCCAGTACTTC. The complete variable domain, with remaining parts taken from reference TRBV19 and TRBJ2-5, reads DGGITQSPKYLFRKEGQNVTLSCEQNLNHDAMYWYRQDPGQGLRLIYYSQIVNDFQKGDIAEGYSVSREKKESFPLTVTSAQKNPTAFYLCASRGGSRQETQYFGPGTRLLVL.

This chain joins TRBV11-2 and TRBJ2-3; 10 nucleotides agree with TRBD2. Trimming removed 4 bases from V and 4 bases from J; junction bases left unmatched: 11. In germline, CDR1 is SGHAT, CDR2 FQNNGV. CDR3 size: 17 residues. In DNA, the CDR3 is TGTGCCAGCAGCTCATTCCCCCTAGCGGGAGTCCCAGATACGCAGTATTTT. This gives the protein CASSSFPLAGVPDTQYF.

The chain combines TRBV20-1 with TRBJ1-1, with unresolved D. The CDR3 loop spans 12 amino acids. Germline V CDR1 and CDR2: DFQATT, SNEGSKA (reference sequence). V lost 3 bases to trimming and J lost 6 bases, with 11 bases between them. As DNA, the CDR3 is TGCAGTGCTAGTCCCACTTCAGCTGAAGCTTTCTTT. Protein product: CSASPTSAEAFF.

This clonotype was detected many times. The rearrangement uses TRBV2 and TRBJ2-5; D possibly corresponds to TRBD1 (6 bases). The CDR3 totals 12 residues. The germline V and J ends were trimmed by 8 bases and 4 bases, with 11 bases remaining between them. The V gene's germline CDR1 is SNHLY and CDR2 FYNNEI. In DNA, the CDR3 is TGTGCCAGCCGGGGCAGGGGAGAGACCCAGTACTTC. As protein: CASRGRGETQYF.

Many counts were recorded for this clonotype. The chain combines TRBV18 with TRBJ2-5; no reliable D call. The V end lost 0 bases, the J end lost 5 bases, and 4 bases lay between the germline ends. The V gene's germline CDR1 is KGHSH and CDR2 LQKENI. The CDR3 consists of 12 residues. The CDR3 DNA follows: TGTGCCAGCTCACCACCGGAGGAGACCCAGTACTTC. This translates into CASSPPEETQYF.

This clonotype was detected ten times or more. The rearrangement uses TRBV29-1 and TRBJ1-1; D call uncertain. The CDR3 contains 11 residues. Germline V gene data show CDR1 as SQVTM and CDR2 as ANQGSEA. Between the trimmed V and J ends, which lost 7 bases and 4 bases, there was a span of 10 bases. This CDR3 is CSASESTEAFF. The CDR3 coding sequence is TGCAGCGCCTCGGAGAGCACTGAAGCTTTCTTT.

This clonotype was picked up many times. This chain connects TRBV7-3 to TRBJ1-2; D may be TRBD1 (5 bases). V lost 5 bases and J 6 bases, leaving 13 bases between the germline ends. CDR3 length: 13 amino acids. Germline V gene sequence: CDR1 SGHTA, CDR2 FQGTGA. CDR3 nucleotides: TGTGCCAGCAGCCCCAACGGGGCAGATGGCTACACCTTC. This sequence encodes CASSPNGADGYTF.

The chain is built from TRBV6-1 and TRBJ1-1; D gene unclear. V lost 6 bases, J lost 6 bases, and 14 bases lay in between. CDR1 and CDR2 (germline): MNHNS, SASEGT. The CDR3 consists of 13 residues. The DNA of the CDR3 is TGTGCCAGCAGGAAGACAATGGCCCCTGAAGCTTTCTTT. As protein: CASRKTMAPEAFF.

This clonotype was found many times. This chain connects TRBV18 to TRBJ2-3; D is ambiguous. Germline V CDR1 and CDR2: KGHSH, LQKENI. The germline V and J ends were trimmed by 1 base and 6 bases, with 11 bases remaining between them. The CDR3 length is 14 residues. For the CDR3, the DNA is TGTGCCAGCTCACCACGTGCCCTCACTGATACGCAGTATTTT. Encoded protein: CASSPRALTDTQYF.

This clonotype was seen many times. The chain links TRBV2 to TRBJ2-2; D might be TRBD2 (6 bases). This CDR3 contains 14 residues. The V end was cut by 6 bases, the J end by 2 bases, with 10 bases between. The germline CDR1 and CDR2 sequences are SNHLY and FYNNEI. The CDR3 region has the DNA TGTGCCAGCAGAGCGGGCCCTAACACCGGGGAGCTGTTTTTT. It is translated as CASRAGPNTGELFF.